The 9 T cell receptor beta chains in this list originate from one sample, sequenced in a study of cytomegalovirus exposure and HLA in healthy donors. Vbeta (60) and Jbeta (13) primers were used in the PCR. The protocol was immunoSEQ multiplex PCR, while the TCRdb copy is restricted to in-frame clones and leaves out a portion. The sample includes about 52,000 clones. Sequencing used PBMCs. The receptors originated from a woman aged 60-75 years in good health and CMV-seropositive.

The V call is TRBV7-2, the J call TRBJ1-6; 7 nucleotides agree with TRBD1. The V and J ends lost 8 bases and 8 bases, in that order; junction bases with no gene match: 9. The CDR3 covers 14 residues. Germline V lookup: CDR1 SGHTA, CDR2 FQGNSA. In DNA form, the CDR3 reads TGTGCCAGCGGATCCGGGACAGTCTATTCACCCCTCCACTTT. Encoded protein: CASGSGTVYSPLHF.

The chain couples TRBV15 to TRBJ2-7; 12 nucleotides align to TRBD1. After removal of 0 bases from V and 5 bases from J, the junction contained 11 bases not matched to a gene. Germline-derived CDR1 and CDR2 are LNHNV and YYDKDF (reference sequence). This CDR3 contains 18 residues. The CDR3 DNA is TGTGCCACCAGCAGAGAGCGCCCCGCCGGGACAGGGGGCCACGAGCAGTACTTC. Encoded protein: CATSRERPAGTGGHEQYF.

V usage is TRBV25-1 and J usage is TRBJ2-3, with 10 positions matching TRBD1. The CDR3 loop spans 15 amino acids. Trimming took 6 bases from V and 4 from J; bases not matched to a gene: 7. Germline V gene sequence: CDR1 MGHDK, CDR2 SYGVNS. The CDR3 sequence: CASRHSGQGADTQYF. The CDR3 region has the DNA TGTGCCAGCAGACATTCAGGACAGGGGGCAGATACGCAGTATTTT.

CDR3 residues: CASKLTGTYGYTF. The CDR3 coding sequence is TGTGCCAGCAAGTTAACAGGAACCTATGGCTACACCTTC. The rearrangement uses TRBV28 and TRBJ1-2; a possible D gene is TRBD1 (5 bases). Germline CDR1 MDHEN, CDR2 SYDVKM. The CDR3 runs to 13 residues. V shed 7 bases and J shed 4 bases, with 13 bases lying between them.

CDR3: CASGGTVSNQPQHF. CDR3 coding DNA: TGTGCCAGCGGGGGGACAGTTAGCAATCAGCCCCAGCATTTT. V gene TRBV27 combines with J gene TRBJ1-5; 7 bases align to TRBD1. The V and J ends lost 8 bases and 0 bases, in that order; junction bases with no gene match: 4. The CDR3 extends over 14 amino acids. Germline V gives CDR1 MNHEY, CDR2 SMNVEV (reference sequence).

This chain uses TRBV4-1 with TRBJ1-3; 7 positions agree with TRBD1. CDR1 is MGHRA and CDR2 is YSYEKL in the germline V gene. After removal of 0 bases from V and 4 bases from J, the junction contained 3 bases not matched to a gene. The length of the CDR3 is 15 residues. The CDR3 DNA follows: TGCGCCAGCAGCCAAGAGAGGGGGCCCGGAAACACCATATATTTT. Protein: CASSQERGPGNTIYF.

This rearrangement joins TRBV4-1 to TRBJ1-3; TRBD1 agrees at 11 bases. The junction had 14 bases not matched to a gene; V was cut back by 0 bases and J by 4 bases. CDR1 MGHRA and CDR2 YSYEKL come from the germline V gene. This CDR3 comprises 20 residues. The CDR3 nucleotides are TGCGCCAGCAGCCAAGATCCCCGGACAGGGGGCTCTTTGCGAGGAAACACCATATATTTT. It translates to CASSQDPRTGGSLRGNTIYF.

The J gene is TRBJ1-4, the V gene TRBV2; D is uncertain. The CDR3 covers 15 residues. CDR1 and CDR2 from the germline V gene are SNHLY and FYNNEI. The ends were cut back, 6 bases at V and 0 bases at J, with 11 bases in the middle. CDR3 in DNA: TGTGCCAGCAGGACTCAAACCGCAACTAATGAAAAACTGTTTTTT. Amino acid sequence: CASRTQTATNEKLFF.

The CDR3 loop reads CASSPRSLGQGGELFF. The CDR3 DNA is TGCGCCAGCAGCCCCCGATCCCTGGGGCAGGGCGGGGAGCTGTTTTTT. V gene TRBV5-1 combines with J gene TRBJ2-2; D is possibly TRBD1 (5 bases). This CDR3 has 16 amino acids. Between the trimmed V and J ends, which lost 4 bases and 7 bases, there was a span of 20 bases. CDR1 SGHRS and CDR2 YFSETQ come from the germline V gene.